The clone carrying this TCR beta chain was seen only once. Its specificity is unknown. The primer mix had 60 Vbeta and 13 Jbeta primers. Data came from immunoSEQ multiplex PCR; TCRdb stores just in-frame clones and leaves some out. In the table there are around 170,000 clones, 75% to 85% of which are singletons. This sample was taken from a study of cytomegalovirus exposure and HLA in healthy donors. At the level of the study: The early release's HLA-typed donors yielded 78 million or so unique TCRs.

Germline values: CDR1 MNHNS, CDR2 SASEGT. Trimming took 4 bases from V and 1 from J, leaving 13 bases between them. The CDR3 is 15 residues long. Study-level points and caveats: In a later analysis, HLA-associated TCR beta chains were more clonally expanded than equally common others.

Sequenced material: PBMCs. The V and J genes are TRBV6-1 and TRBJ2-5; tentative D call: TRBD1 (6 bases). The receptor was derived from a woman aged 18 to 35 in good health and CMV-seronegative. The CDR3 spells CASSVKTGTQETQYF. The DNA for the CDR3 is TGTGCCAGCAGTGTTAAAACAGGGACCCAAGAGACCCAGTACTTC.